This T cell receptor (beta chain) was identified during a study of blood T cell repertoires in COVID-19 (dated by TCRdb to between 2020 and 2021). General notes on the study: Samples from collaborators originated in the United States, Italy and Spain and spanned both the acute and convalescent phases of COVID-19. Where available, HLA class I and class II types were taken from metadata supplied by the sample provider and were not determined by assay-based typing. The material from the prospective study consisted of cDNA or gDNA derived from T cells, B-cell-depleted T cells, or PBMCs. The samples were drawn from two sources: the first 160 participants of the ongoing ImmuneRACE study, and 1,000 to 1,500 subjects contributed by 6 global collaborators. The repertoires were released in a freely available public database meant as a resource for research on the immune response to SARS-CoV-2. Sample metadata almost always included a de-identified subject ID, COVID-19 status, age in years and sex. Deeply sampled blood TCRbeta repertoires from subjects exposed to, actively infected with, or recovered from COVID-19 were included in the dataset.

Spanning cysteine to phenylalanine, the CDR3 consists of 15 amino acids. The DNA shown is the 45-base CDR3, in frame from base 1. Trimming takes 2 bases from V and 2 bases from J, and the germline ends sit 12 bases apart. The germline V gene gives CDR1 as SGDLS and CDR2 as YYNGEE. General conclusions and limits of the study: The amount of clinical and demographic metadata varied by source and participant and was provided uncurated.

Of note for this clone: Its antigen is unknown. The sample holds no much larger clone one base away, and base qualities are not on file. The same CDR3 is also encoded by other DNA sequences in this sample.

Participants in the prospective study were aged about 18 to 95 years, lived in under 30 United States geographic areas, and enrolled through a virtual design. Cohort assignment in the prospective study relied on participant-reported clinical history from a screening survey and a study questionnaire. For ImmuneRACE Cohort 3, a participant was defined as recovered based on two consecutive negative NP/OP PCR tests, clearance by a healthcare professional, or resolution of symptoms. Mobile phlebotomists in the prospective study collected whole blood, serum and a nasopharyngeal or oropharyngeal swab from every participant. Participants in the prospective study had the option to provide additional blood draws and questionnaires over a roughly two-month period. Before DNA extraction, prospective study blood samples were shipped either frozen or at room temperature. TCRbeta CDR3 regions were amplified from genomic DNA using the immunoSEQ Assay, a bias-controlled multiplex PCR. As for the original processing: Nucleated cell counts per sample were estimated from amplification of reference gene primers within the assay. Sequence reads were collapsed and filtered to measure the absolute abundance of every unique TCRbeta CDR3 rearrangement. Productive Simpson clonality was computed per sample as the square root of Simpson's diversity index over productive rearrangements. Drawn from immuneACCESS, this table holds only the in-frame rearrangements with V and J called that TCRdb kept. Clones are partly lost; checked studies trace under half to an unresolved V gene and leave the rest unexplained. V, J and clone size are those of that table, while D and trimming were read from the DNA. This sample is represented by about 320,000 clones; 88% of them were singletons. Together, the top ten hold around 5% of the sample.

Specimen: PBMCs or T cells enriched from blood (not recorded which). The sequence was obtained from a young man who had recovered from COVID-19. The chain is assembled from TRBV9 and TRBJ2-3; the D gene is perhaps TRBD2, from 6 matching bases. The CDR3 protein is CASSVSGYSTDTQYF. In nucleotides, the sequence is TGTGCCAGCAGCGTTAGCGGTTATTCCACAGATACGCAGTATTTT. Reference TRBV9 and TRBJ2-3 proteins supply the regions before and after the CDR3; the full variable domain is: DSGVTQTPKHLITATGQRVTLRCSPRSGDLSVYWYQQSLDQGLQFLIQYYNGEERAKGNILERFSAQQFPDLHSELNLSSLELGDSALYFCASSVSGYSTDTQYFGPGTRLTVL.